This TCR beta chain was sequenced during a study of blood T cell repertoires in COVID-19. Study as a whole: The United States, Italy and Spain supplied acute and convalescent COVID-19 samples.

Seattle patient enrollment occurred during active infection, with longitudinal follow-up thereafter. In the authors' workflow: Amplified reference gene primers provided the basis for estimating nucleated cell counts. Sequencing was performed with immunoSEQ multiplex PCR; in TCRdb, only in-frame clones are kept and a portion is missing. V and J calls and clone size are given by that table; D and trimming were obtained from the DNA. Among more than 200,000 clones listed, around 86% were seen once. Germline lookup yields CDR1 SGHTA and CDR2 FQGTGA. The CDR3 totals 15 residues. V was shortened by 0 bases and J by 1 base, with 7 bases between the two germline ends.

The chain employs TRBV7-3 and TRBJ2-1, with a tentative D call TRBD2 (5 bases). This receptor was obtained from a man aged 50 to 59 with COVID-19, enrolled during active disease. The source material was peripheral blood. The DNA of the CDR3 is TGTGCCAGCAGCTTAACGGACTCTTCCTACAATGAGCAGTTCTTC. This codes for CASSLTDSSYNEQFF.